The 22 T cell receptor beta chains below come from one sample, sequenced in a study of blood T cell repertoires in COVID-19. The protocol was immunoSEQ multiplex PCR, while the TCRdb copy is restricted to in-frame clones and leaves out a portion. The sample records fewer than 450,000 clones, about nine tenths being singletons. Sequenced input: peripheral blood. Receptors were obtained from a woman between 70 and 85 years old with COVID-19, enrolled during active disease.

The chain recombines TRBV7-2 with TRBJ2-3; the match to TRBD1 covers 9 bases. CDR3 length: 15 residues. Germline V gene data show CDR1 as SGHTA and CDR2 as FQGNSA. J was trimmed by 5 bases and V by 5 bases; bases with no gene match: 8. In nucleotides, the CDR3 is TGTGCCAGCAGCACTCGGACAGGGGCAGTAGATACGCAGTATTTT. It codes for CASSTRTGAVDTQYF.

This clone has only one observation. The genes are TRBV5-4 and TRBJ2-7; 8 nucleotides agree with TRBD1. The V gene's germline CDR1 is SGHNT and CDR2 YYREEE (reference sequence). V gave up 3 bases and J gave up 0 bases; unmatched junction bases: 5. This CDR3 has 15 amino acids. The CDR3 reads CASSSRQGSSYEQYF. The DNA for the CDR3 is TGTGCCAGCAGCTCCAGACAGGGGAGCTCCTACGAGCAGTACTTC.

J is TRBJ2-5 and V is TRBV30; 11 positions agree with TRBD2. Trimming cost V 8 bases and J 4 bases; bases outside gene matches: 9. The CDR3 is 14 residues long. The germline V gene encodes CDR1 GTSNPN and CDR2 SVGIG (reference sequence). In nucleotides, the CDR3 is TGTGCCGCCGTAGTCGGACTAGCGGGAGAGACCCAGTACTTC. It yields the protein CAAVVGLAGETQYF. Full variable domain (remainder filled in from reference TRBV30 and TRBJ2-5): SQTIHQWPATLVQPVGSPLSLECTVEGTSNPNLYWYRQAAGRGLQLLFYSVGIGQISSEVPQNLSASRPQDRQFILSSKKLLLSDSGFYLCAAVVGLAGETQYFGPGTRLLVL.

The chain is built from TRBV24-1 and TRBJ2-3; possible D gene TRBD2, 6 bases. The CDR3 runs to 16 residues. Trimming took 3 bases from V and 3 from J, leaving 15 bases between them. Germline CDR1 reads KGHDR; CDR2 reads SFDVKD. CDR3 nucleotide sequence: TGTGCCACCAGTGATCCGGGGGTAGCGGAGACAGATACGCAGTATTTT. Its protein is CATSDPGVAETDTQYF.

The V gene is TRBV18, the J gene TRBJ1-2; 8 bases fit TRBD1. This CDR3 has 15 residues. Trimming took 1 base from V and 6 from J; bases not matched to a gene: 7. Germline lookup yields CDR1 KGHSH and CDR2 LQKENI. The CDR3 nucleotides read TGTGCCAGCTCACCACGACAGGGGAGGAACGATGGCTACACCTTC. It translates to CASSPRQGRNDGYTF.

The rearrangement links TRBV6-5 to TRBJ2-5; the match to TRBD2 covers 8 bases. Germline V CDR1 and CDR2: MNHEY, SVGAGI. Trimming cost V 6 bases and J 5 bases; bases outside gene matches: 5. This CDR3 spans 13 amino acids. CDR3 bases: TGTGCCAGCAGCGGGGGGGCCGGGGAGACCCAGTACTTC. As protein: CASSGGAGETQYF.

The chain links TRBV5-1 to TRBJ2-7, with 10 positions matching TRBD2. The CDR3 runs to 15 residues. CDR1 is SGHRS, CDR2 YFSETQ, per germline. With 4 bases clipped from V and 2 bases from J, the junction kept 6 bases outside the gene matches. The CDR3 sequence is CASSTWSGGAYEQYF. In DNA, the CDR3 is TGCGCCAGCAGCACTTGGAGCGGGGGGGCCTACGAGCAGTACTTC. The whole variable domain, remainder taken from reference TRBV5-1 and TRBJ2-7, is KAGVTQTPRYLIKTRGQQVTLSCSPISGHRSVSWYQQTPGQGLQFLFEYFSETQRNKGNFPGRFSGRQFSNSRSEMNVSTLELGDSALYLCASSTWSGGAYEQYFGPGTRLTVT.

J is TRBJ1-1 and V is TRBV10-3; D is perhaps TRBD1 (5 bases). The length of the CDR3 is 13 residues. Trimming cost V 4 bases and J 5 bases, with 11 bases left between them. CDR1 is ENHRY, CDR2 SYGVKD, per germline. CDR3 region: CAISGTEGTEAFF. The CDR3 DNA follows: TGTGCCATCAGTGGGACGGAGGGGACTGAAGCTTTCTTT.

The CDR3 protein is CATSDFGQGKAFF. The CDR3 DNA reads as TGTGCCACCAGTGATTTCGGGCAGGGCAAAGCTTTCTTT. The rearrangement joins TRBV24-1 to TRBJ1-1, with D maybe TRBD1 (5 bases). The length of the CDR3 is 13 residues. CDR1 KGHDR and CDR2 SFDVKD come from the germline V gene. Trimming pared 1 base from V and 9 bases from J, leaving 11 bases between.

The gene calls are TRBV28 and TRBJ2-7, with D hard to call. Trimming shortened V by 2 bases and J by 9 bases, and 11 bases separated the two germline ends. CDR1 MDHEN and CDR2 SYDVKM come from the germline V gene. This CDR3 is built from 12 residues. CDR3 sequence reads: CASSLGRGGQYF. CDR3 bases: TGTGCCAGCAGTTTAGGTCGAGGTGGGCAGTACTTC.

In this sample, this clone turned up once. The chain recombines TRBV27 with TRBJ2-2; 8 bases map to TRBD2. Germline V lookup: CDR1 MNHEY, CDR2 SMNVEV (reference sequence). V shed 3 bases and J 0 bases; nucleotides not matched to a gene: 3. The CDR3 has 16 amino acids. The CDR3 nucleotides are TGTGCCAGCAGTTTGAGCGGGGGTACGAACACCGGGGAGCTGTTTTTT. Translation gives CASSLSGGTNTGELFF.

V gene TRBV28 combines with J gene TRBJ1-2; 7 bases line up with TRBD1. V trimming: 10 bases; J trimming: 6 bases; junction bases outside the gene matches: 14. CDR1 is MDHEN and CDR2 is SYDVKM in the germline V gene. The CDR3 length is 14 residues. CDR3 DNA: TGTGCCACCCTGGACGCCAGGGGGTTTCATGGCTACACCTTC. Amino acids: CATLDARGFHGYTF.

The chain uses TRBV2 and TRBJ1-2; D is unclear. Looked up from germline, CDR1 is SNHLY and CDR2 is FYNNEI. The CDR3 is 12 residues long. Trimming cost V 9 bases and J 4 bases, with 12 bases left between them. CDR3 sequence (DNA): TGTGCCAGAGAGGCGTCCGGCTATGGCTACACCTTC. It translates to CAREASGYGYTF.

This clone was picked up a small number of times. CDR3 amino acids: CASSRGTDLGASRQPQHF. DNA of the CDR3: TGTGCCAGCAGCAGGGGAACCGATTTAGGGGCGAGCAGACAGCCCCAGCATTTT. This chain joins TRBV3-1 (or the pseudogene TRBV3-2) and TRBJ1-5; D possibly corresponds to TRBD1 (5 bases). V lost 5 bases and J lost 7, with 27 bases in between. The CDR3 extends over 18 amino acids. CDR1 LGHDT and CDR2 YNNKEL come from the germline V gene (reference sequence).

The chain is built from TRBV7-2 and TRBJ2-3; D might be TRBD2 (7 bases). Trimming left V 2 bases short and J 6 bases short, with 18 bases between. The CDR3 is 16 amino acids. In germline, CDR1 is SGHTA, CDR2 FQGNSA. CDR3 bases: TGTGCCAGCAGCTTAAACGCGGGGGCCGGGAGGGATACGCAGTATTTT. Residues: CASSLNAGAGRDTQYF.

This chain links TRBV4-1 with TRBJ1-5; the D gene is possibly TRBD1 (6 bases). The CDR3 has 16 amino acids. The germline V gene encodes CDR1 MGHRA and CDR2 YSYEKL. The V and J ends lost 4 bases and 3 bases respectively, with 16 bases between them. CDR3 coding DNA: TGCGCCAGCAGCCTCCTTCCAGGGGTTTTCAATCAGCCCCAGCATTTT. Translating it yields CASSLLPGVFNQPQHF.

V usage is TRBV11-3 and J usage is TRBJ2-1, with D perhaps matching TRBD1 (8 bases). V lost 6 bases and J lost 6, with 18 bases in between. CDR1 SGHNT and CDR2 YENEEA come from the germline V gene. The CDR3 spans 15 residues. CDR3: CASSFGQGGLNEQFF. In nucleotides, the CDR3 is TGTGCCAGCAGTTTTGGACAGGGAGGGCTCAATGAGCAGTTCTTC.

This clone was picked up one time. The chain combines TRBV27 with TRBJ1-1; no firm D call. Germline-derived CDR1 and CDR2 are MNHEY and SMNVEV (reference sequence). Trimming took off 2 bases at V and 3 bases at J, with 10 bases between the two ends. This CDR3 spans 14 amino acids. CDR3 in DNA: TGTGCCAGCAGTTTAAGGGAGAGGTACACTGAAGCTTTCTTT. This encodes CASSLRERYTEAFF.

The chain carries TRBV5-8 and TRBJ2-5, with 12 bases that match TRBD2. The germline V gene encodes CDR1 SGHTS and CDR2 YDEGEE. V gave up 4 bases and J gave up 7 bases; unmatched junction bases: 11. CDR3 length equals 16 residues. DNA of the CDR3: TGTGCCAGCAGCGCTAGCGGGGGGGCGAATATTTGGACCCAGTACTTC. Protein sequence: CASSASGGANIWTQYF.

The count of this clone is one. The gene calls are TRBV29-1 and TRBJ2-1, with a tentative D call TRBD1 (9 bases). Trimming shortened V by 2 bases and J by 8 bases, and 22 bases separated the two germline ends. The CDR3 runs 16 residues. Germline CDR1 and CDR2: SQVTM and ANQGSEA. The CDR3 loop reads CSVESGGTGIGDEQFF. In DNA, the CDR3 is TGCAGCGTTGAATCGGGGGGGACAGGGATTGGCGATGAGCAGTTCTTC.

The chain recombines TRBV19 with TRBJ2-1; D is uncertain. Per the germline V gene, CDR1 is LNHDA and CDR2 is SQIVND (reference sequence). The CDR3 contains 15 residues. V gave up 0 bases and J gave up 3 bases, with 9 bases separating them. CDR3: CASSIDLRSYNEQFF. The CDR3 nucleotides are TGTGCCAGTAGTATAGATTTACGCAGCTACAATGAGCAGTTCTTC.

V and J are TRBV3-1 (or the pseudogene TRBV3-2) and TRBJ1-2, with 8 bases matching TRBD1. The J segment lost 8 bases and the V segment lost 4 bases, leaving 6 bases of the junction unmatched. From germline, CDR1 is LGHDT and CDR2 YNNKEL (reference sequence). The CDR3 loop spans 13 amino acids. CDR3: CASSLQGVEGYTF. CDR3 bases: TGTGCCAGCAGCCTACAGGGGGTGGAGGGCTACACCTTC.